The 19 T cell receptor beta chains listed next were all sequenced from one sample in a study of blood T cell repertoires in COVID-19. Libraries were prepared by immunoSEQ multiplex PCR; TCRdb keeps only in-frame clonotypes and omits some of them. The sample includes 70,000 to 85,000 clones, 82% of them seen just once. What was sequenced was peripheral blood. All receptors derive from a man older than 75 with acute or convalescent COVID-19.

The chain couples TRBV7-9 to TRBJ2-5, with D perhaps TRBD2 (6 bases). Germline CDR1 SEHNR, CDR2 FQNEAQ (reference sequence). This CDR3 has 14 residues. With 4 bases removed from V and 3 bases from J, the gap between germline ends came to 12 bases. The CDR3 loop is CASSSDGSKETQYF. The CDR3 coding sequence is TGTGCCAGCAGCTCCGACGGGAGTAAAGAGACCCAGTACTTC.

This clone has only one observation. This chain joins TRBV20-1 and TRBJ1-4, with D hard to call. The CDR3 runs to 11 residues. The germline CDR1 and CDR2 sequences are DFQATT and SNEGSKA (reference sequence). The V and J ends lost 3 bases and 8 bases respectively, with 7 bases between them. The DNA for the CDR3 is TGCAGTGCTAGCCTTGAGGAAAAACTGTTTTTT. Protein: CSASLEEKLFF.

The J gene is TRBJ1-2, the V gene TRBV6-5; no reliable D call. Germline V gene sequence: CDR1 MNHEY, CDR2 SVGAGI. The CDR3 has 13 residues. V was shortened by 0 bases and J by 5 bases, with 7 bases between the two germline ends. The CDR3 nucleotides are TGTGCCAGCAGTTACTCAACAAATTATGGCTACACCTTC. Translated, it gives CASSYSTNYGYTF.

This chain joins TRBV11-3 and TRBJ1-1, with D possibly matching TRBD1 (5 bases). V was clipped by 4 bases and J by 1 base, with 7 bases between them. Per germline, CDR1 SGHNT and CDR2 YENEEA. This CDR3 has 13 residues. CDR3 region: CASSSQGNTEAFF. CDR3 coding DNA: TGTGCCAGCAGCTCCCAGGGGAACACTGAAGCTTTCTTT. The full variable domain, completed using reference TRBV11-3 and TRBJ1-1, is EAGVVQSPRYKIIEKKQPVAFWCNPISGHNTLYWYLQNLGQGPELLIRYENEEAVDDSQLPKDRFSAERLKGVDSTLKIQPAELGDSAVYLCASSSQGNTEAFFGQGTRLTVV.

The V call is TRBV7-2, the J call TRBJ1-1, with D possibly being TRBD1 (5 bases). Germline V gene data show CDR1 as SGHTA and CDR2 as FQGNSA. This CDR3 is built from 14 residues. Trimming left V 5 bases short and J 5 bases short, with 15 bases between. CDR3 nucleotide sequence: TGTGCCAGCAGCCTCCCCGGGGGAAGAACTGAAGCTTTCTTT. Its protein is CASSLPGGRTEAFF.

This chain uses TRBV18 with TRBJ2-2; 8 positions agree with TRBD2. The CDR3 has 17 residues. CDR1 and CDR2 from the germline V gene are KGHSH and LQKENI. The V gene end was trimmed by 0 bases and the J gene end by 4 bases; junction bases not matched to a gene: 7. CDR3 in DNA: TGTGCCAGCTCACCACCGGGAGCGGGGGCGCTCACCGGGGAGCTGTTTTTT. Translated, it gives CASSPPGAGALTGELFF.

The chain joins TRBV19 to TRBJ1-5; 7 bases align to TRBD1. V was clipped by 5 bases and J by 1 base; unmatched bases: 14. The CDR3 length is 18 residues. From germline, CDR1 is LNHDA and CDR2 SQIVND (reference sequence). The CDR3 protein is CASSSFTSGTASNQPQHF. In DNA, the CDR3 is TGTGCCAGTAGTTCTTTCACCTCCGGGACAGCAAGCAATCAGCCCCAGCATTTT.

The V gene is TRBV5-1, the J gene TRBJ2-5; 7 nucleotides line up with TRBD1. This CDR3 spans 14 amino acids. Germline V gene lookup returns CDR1 SGHRS and CDR2 YFSETQ. The J segment lost 3 bases and the V segment lost 2 bases, leaving 4 bases of the junction unmatched. In DNA, the CDR3 is TGCGCCAGCAGCTTCGACAGGGTTGAAGAGACCCAGTACTTC. The encoded protein is CASSFDRVEETQYF.

The chain recombines TRBV11-2 with TRBJ1-1, with 9 bases fitting TRBD1. The germline V gene encodes CDR1 SGHAT and CDR2 FQNNGV. The CDR3 covers 18 residues. V shed 5 bases and J 0 bases; nucleotides not matched to a gene: 13. The CDR3 coding sequence is TGTGCCAGCAGCCCTCAAGATAGGACAGGGGCCGTGAACACTGAAGCTTTCTTT. This translates into CASSPQDRTGAVNTEAFF.

The V call is TRBV19, the J call TRBJ1-1; D perhaps matches TRBD1 (6 bases). Germline lookup yields CDR1 LNHDA and CDR2 SQIVND (reference sequence). The V and J ends lost 4 bases and 2 bases respectively, with 14 bases between them. This CDR3 region has 15 residues. CDR3: CASSTRQTGNTEAFF. In DNA form, the CDR3 reads TGTGCCAGTAGTACAAGACAGACAGGCAACACTGAAGCTTTCTTT. Full variable domain (remainder filled in from reference TRBV19 and TRBJ1-1): DGGITQSPKYLFRKEGQNVTLSCEQNLNHDAMYWYRQDPGQGLRLIYYSQIVNDFQKGDIAEGYSVSREKKESFPLTVTSAQKNPTAFYLCASSTRQTGNTEAFFGQGTRLTVV.

The chain carries TRBV7-9 and TRBJ2-7; 11 nucleotides agree with TRBD1. V trimming: 5 bases; J trimming: 7 bases; junction bases outside the gene matches: 10. Germline V gene lookup returns CDR1 SEHNR and CDR2 FQNEAQ (reference sequence). CDR3 size: 15 residues. The CDR3 is CASSVMGTGGREQYF. The CDR3 DNA reads TGTGCCAGCAGCGTCATGGGGACAGGGGGTCGGGAGCAGTACTTC.

The chain carries TRBV29-1 and TRBJ2-3, with D unclear. This CDR3 is 11 amino acids long. With 5 bases removed from V and 2 bases from J, the gap between germline ends came to 5 bases. Germline-derived CDR1 and CDR2 are SQVTM and ANQGSEA. CDR3 residues: CSVKYTDTQYF. DNA for the CDR3: TGCAGCGTTAAATACACAGATACGCAGTATTTT.

The gene calls are TRBV6-5 and TRBJ1-3; D gene unclear. With 0 bases removed from V and 0 bases from J, the gap between germline ends came to 9 bases. Germline-derived CDR1 and CDR2 are MNHEY and SVGAGI. This CDR3 comprises 16 residues. This CDR3 is CASSYSREPSGNTIYF. Here the CDR3 DNA reads TGTGCCAGCAGTTACTCGAGGGAACCCTCTGGAAACACCATATATTTT.

The chain recombines TRBV7-9 with TRBJ2-3, with 7 bases identical to TRBD2. Unmatched junction bases numbered 9, after V lost 4 bases and J lost 2 bases. The CDR3 has 16 amino acids. From germline, CDR1 is SEHNR and CDR2 FQNEAQ (reference sequence). The CDR3 sequence: CASSSRGYQATDTQYF. In DNA, the CDR3 is TGTGCCAGCAGCTCGCGGGGGTACCAAGCCACAGATACGCAGTATTTT.

V and J are TRBV30 and TRBJ1-2; maybe TRBD1 (6 bases). The germline gives CDR1 GTSNPN, CDR2 SVGIG (reference sequence). The CDR3 runs to 13 residues. V lost 8 bases and J 0 bases, leaving 13 bases between the germline ends. CDR3 in DNA: TGTGCCAGTACAGGGACCTCTAACTATGGCTACACCTTC. Residues: CASTGTSNYGYTF.

The chain uses TRBV7-3 and TRBJ1-2; 9 bases are a match to TRBD1. Germline V gene sequence: CDR1 SGHTA, CDR2 FQGTGA. V gave up 4 bases and J gave up 4 bases; unmatched junction bases: 4. The CDR3 runs to 14 residues. CDR3 amino acids: CASSSTGGSYGYTF. As DNA, the CDR3 is TGTGCCAGCAGCTCTACAGGGGGCAGCTATGGCTACACCTTC. Variable domain in full (rest from reference TRBV7-3 and TRBJ1-2): GAGVSQTPSNKVTEKGKYVELRCDPISGHTALYWYRQSLGQGPEFLIYFQGTGAADDSGLPNDRFFAVRPEGSVSTLKIQRTERGDSAVYLCASSSTGGSYGYTFGSGTRLTVV.

The V and J genes are TRBV12-5 and TRBJ1-1; 7 nucleotides align to TRBD1. V lost 6 bases, J lost 5 bases, and 6 bases stayed unmatched. From germline, CDR1 is LGHNT and CDR2 FRNRAP. The CDR3 runs to 13 residues. The CDR3, as DNA: TGTGCTAGTGGCAGACAGGGCGGTACTGAAGCTTTCTTT. It specifies CASGRQGGTEAFF.

This clone was observed a handful of times. The V call is TRBV7-2, the J call TRBJ2-3; possibly TRBD2 for D (5 bases). Trimming shortened V by 2 bases and J by 0 bases, and 9 bases separated the two germline ends. Germline assignment: CDR1 SGHTA and CDR2 FQGNSA. The CDR3 has 15 amino acids. Here the CDR3 DNA reads TGTGCCAGCAGCTTACGACGAGGGAGCACAGATACGCAGTATTTT. Amino acid sequence: CASSLRRGSTDTQYF.

The chain links TRBV10-1 to TRBJ1-1; tentative D call: TRBD1 (6 bases). The V end was cut by 2 bases, the J end by 8 bases, with 15 bases between. Germline values: CDR1 WNHNN, CDR2 SYGVQD (reference sequence). The CDR3 is made up of 14 amino acids. DNA for the CDR3: TGCGCCAGCAGTGAGGGACAGCCAGCTACAGAAGCTTTCTTT. Protein: CASSEGQPATEAFF.